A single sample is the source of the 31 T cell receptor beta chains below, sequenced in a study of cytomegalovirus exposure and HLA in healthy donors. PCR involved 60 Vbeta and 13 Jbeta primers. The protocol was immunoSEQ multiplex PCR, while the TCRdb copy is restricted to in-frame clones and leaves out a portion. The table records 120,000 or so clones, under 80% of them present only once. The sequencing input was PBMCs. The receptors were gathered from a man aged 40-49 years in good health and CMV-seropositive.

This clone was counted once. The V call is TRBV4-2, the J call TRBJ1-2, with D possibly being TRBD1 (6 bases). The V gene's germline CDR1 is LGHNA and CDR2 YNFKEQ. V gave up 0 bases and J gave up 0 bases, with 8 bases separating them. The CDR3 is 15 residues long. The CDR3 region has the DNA TGTGCCAGCAGCCAAGAGGACAGTTCTAACTATGGCTACACCTTC. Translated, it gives CASSQEDSSNYGYTF.

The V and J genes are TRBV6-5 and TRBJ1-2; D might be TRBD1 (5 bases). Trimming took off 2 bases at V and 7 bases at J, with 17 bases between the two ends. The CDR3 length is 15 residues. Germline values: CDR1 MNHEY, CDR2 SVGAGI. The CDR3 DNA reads TGTGCCAGCAGTTACGGGTCGCAGGGTATTGTTGGCTACACCTTC. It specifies CASSYGSQGIVGYTF.

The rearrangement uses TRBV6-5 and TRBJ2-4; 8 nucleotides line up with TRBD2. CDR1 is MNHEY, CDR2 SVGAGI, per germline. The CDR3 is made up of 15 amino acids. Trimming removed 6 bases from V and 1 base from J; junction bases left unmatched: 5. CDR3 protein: CASRDGGAAKNIQYF. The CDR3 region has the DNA TGTGCCAGCAGAGACGGGGGGGCCGCCAAAAACATTCAGTACTTC.

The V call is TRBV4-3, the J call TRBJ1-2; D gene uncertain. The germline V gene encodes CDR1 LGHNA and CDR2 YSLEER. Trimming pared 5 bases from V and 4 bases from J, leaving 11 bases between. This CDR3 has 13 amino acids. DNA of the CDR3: TGCGCCAGCAGCAGTGGACTGCTCTATGGCTACACCTTC. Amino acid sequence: CASSSGLLYGYTF.

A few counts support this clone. This chain's CDR3 is CASSQRRGDEQYF. The CDR3 region has the DNA TGCGCCAGCAGCCAGAGGCGGGGTGACGAGCAGTACTTC. The chain couples TRBV4-1 to TRBJ2-7, with TRBD2 as a possible D gene (6 bases). This CDR3 has 13 residues. Looked up from germline, CDR1 is MGHRA and CDR2 is YSYEKL. Trimming took off 3 bases at V and 5 bases at J, with 11 bases between the two ends.

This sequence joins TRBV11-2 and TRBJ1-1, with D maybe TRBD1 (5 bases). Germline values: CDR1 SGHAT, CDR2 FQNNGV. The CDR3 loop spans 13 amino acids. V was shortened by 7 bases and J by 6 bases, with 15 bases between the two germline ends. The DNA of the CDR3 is TGTGCCAGCACCTTCAGGGCGGCCTCTGAAGCTTTCTTT. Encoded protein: CASTFRAASEAFF.

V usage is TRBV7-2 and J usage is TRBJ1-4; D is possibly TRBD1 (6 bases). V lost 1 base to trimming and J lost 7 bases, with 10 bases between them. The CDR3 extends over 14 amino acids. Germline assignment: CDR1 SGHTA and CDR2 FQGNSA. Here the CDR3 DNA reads TGTGCCAGCAGCTTAGGACAGGCAGTTGAAAAACTGTTTTTT. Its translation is CASSLGQAVEKLFF.

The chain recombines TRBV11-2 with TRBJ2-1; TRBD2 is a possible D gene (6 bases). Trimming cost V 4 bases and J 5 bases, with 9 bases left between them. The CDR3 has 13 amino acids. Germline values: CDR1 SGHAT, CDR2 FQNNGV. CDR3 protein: CASSWRGDNEQFF. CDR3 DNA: TGTGCCAGCAGCTGGAGGGGAGACAATGAGCAGTTCTTC.

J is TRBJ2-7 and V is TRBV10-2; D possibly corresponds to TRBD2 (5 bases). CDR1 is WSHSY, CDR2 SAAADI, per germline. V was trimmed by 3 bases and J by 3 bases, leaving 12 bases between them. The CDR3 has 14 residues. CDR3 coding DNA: TGCGCCAGCAGTGAAGGACTCGCTGGCTACGAGCAGTACTTC. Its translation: CASSEGLAGYEQYF.

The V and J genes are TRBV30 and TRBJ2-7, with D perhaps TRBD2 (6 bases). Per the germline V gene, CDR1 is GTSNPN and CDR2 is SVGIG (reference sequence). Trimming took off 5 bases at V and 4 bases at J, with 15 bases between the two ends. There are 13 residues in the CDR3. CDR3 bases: TGTGCCTGGTCAGCGGGCGCCTCGTACGAGCAGTACTTC. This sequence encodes CAWSAGASYEQYF.

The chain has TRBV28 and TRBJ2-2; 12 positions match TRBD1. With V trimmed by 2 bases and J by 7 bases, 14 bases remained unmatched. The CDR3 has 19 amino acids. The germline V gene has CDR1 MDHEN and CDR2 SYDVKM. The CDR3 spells CASSLPRPWDRGRGGELFF. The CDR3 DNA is TGTGCCAGCAGTTTACCCCGCCCATGGGACAGGGGGCGCGGCGGGGAGCTGTTTTTT.

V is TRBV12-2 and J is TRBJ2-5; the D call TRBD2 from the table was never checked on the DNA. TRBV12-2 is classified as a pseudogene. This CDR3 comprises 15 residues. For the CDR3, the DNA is TGTGCAAGTCGCTTAGTCTCTATACCAAAGGAGACCCAGTACTTC. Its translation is CASRLVSIPKETQYF.

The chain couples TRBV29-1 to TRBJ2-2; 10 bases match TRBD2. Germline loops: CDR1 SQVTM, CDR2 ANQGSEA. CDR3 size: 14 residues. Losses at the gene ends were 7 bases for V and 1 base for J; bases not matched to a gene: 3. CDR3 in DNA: TGCAGCGGTTTAGCGGGAGGGAACACCGGGGAGCTGTTTTTT. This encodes CSGLAGGNTGELFF.

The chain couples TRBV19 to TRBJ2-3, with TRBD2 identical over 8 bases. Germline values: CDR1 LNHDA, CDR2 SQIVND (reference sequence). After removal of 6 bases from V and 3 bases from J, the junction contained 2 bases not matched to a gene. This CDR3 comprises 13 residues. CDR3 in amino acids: CASRGGGTDTQYF. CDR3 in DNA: TGTGCCAGTAGAGGCGGGGGGACAGATACGCAGTATTTT. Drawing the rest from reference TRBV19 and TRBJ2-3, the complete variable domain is DGGITQSPKYLFRKEGQNVTLSCEQNLNHDAMYWYRQDPGQGLRLIYYSQIVNDFQKGDIAEGYSVSREKKESFPLTVTSAQKNPTAFYLCASRGGGTDTQYFGPGTRLTVL.

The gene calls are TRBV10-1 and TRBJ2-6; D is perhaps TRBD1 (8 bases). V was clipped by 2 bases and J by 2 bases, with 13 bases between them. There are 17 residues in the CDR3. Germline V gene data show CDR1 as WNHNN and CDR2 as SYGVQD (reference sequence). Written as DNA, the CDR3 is TGCGCCAGCAGTGAGAACAGGGGGGGTGCTGGGGCCAACGTCCTGACTTTC. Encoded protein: CASSENRGGAGANVLTF.

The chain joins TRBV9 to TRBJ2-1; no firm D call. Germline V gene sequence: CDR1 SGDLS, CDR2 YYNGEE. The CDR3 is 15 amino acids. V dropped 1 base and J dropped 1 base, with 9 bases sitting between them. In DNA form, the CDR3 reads TGTGCCAGCAGCGTAAGTACTCTTTCCTACAATGAGCAGTTCTTC. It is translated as CASSVSTLSYNEQFF.

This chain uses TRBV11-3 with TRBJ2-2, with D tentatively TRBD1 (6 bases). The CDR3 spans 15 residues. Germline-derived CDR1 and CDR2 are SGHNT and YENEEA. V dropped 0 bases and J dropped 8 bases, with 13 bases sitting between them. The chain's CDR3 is CASSLDVARGGELFF. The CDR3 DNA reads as TGTGCCAGCAGCTTAGACGTAGCCAGGGGAGGGGAGCTGTTTTTT.

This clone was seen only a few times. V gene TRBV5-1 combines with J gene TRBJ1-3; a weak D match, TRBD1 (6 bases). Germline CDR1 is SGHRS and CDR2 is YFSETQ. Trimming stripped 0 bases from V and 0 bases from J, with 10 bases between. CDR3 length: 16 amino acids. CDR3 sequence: CASSLAGQSSGNTIYF. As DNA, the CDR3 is TGCGCCAGCAGCTTGGCAGGACAGAGCTCTGGAAACACCATATATTTT.

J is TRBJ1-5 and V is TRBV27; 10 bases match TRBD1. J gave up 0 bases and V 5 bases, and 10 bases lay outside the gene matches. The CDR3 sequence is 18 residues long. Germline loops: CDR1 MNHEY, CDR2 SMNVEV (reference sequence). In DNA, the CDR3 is TGTGCCAGCAGTCTCCACCGGGACAGGGGCAATAGCAATCAGCCCCAGCATTTT. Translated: CASSLHRDRGNSNQPQHF.

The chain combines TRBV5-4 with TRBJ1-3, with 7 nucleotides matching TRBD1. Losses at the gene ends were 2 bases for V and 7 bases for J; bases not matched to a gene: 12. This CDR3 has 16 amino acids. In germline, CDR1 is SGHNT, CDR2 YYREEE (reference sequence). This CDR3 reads CASSFFTTGRRNTIYF. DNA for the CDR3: TGTGCCAGCAGCTTCTTTACGACAGGGCGGCGTAACACCATATATTTT.

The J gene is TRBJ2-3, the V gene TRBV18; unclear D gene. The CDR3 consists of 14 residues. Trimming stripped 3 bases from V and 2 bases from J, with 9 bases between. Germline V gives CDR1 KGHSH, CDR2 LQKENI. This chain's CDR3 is CASSPYSTTDTQYF. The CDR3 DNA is TGTGCCAGCTCACCCTACTCCACCACAGATACGCAGTATTTT.

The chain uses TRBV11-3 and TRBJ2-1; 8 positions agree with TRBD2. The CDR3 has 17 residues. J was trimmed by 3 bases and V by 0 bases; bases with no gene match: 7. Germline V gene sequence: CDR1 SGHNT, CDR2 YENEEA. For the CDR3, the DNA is TGTGCCAGCAGCTTAGAACGGGCTAGCGGGCTCTACAATGAGCAGTTCTTC. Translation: CASSLERASGLYNEQFF.

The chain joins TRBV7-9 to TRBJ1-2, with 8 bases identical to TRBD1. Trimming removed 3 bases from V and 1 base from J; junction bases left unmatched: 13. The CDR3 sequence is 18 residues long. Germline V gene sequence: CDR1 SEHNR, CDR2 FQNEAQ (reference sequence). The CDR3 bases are TGTGCCAGCAGCTTCCCCCGAAACAGGGGGAAGATTAACTATGGCTACACCTTC. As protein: CASSFPRNRGKINYGYTF.

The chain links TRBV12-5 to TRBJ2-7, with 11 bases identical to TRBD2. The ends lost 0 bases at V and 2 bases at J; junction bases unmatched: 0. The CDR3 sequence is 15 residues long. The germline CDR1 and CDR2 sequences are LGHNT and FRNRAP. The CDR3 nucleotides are TGTGCTAGTGGTTTGGTACTAGCGGGAGCCTACGAGCAGTACTTC. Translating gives CASGLVLAGAYEQYF.

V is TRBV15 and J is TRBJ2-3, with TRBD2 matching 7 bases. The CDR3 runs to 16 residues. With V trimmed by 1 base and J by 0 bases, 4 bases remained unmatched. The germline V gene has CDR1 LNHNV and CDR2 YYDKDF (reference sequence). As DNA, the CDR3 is TGTGCCACCAGCAGAGCTAGCGGACCTAGCACAGATACGCAGTATTTT. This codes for CATSRASGPSTDTQYF.

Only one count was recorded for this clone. This CDR3 reads CASSPGVIYGYTF. The DNA of the CDR3 is TGTGCCAGCAGCCCAGGGGTTATCTATGGCTACACCTTC. The rearrangement links TRBV6-4 to TRBJ1-2; possibly TRBD1 for D (6 bases). The V and J ends lost 6 bases and 4 bases respectively, with 12 bases between them. Per the germline V gene, CDR1 is MRHNA and CDR2 is SNTAGT. The CDR3 runs to 13 residues.

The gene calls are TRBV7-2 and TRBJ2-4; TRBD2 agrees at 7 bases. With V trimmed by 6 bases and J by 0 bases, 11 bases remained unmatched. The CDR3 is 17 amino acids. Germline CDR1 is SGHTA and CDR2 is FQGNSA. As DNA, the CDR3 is TGTGCCAGCAGTCCGCTTTTAGCGGGCGTAGCCAAAAACATTCAGTACTTC. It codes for CASSPLLAGVAKNIQYF.

The CDR3 is CASGREAGNTIYF. In nucleotides, the CDR3 is TGTGCCAGCGGGAGGGAGGCTGGAAACACCATATATTTT. This sequence joins TRBV2 and TRBJ1-3; D not certain. CDR1 and CDR2 from the germline V gene are SNHLY and FYNNEI. The CDR3 covers 13 residues. Trimming took 8 bases from V and 2 from J, leaving 10 bases between them.

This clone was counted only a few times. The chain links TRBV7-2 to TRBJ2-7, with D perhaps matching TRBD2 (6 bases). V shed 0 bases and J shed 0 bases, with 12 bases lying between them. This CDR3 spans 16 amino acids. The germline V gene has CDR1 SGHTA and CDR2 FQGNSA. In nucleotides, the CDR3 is TGTGCCAGCAGCTTAGCGATCGCGGGGCTCTCCTACGAGCAGTACTTC. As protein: CASSLAIAGLSYEQYF. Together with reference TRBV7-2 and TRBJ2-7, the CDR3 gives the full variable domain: GAGVSQSPSNKVTEKGKDVELRCDPISGHTALYWYRQSLGQGLEFLIYFQGNSAPDKSGLPSDRFSAERTGGSVSTLTIQRTQQEDSAVYLCASSLAIAGLSYEQYFGPGTRLTVT.

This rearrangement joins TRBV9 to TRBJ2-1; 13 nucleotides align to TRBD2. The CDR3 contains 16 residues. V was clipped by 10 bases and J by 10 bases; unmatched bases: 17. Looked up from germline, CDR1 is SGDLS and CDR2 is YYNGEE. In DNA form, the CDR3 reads TGTGCCTCCCTAGCCCGGACTAGCGGGGGAGTCGGGGAGCAGTTCTTC. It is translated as CASLARTSGGVGEQFF.

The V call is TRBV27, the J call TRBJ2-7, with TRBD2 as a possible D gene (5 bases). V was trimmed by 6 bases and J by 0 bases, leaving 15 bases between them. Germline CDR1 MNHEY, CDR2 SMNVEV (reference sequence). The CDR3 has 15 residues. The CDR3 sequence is CASRTGSGSSYEQYF. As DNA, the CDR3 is TGTGCCAGCAGAACCGGCTCGGGGAGCTCCTACGAGCAGTACTTC.